Shown below are 19 T cell receptor beta chains from a single sample sequenced in a study of T cell repertoires in cytomegalovirus infection. These receptors' targets are unknown. MiXCR, run by TCRdb on the reads, gives a single entry per CDR3 protein. The table records 750,000 to 900,000 distinct CDR3 sequences, about 29% of them present only once. Sequencing was performed on cultured CD8+ T cells from PBMCs, taken from culture after CMV antigen stimulation. Source of these receptors: a human donor in good health (CMV status not recorded). Some clones in this sample may be carry-over from other donors' samples.

The sample holds many counts of this clonotype. The genes are TRBV12-3 or TRBV12-4 and TRBJ2-5; tentatively, D is TRBD2 (6 bases). CDR3 length: 15 residues. V lost 3 bases and J lost 5, with 16 bases in between. The CDR3 sequence is CASSFSGLEWETQYF. Here the CDR3 DNA reads TGTGCCAGCAGTTTTTCGGGACTGGAGTGGGAGACCCAGTACTTC.

V is TRBV6-6 and J is TRBJ2-7; possible D gene TRBD1, 6 bases. V was cut by 5 bases and J by 3 bases, with 14 bases left in between. This CDR3 contains 14 residues. CDR1 is MNHNY and CDR2 is SVGAGI in the germline V gene (reference sequence). DNA for the CDR3: TGTGCCAGCAGTGCAGAGACAGGCTTCTACGAGCAGTACGTC. Its translation: CASSAETGFYEQYV.

This clonotype was detected a few times. The gene calls are TRBV5-5 and TRBJ2-3; 9 bases line up with TRBD2. V lost 1 base, J lost 6 bases, and 6 bases stayed unmatched. The CDR3 length is 15 residues. The V gene's germline CDR1 is SGHKS and CDR2 YYEKEE (reference sequence). The CDR3 spells CASSLPPSGEDTQYF. The CDR3 DNA reads TGTGCCAGCAGCTTGCCGCCTAGCGGGGAGGATACGCAGTATTTT.

V gene TRBV27 combines with J gene TRBJ2-2; D unclear. From germline, CDR1 is MNHEY and CDR2 SMNVEV (reference sequence). V lost 1 base, J lost 2 bases, and 5 bases lay in between. This CDR3 contains 14 residues. In nucleotides, the CDR3 is TGTGCCAGCAGTTTATGGCACAACACCGGGGAGCTGTTTTTT. Its translation is CASSLWHNTGELFF.

The rearrangement joins TRBV19 to TRBJ2-3, with 10 bases fitting TRBD1. Germline-derived CDR1 and CDR2 are LNHDA and SQIVND (reference sequence). The CDR3 is made up of 15 amino acids. Losses at the gene ends were 3 bases for V and 5 bases for J; bases not matched to a gene: 5. CDR3 nucleotides: TGTGCCAGTAGTATGGGACAGGGGATCGGAGATACGCAGTATTTT. It is translated as CASSMGQGIGDTQYF.

There are a few counts of this clonotype. This chain joins TRBV6-6 and TRBJ1-1, with TRBD1 as a possible D gene (6 bases). Trimming took off 7 bases at V and 1 base at J, with 16 bases between the two ends. CDR1 is MNHNY, CDR2 SVGAGI, per germline (reference sequence). The CDR3 consists of 15 residues. CDR3 in amino acids: CASTYDRRANTEAFF. In nucleotides, the CDR3 is TGTGCCAGCACCTACGACAGGCGGGCGAACACTGAAGCTTTCTTT.

This clonotype was counted at least ten times. The chain links TRBV7-6 to TRBJ2-1; 12 nucleotides align to TRBD2. V lost 0 bases and J lost 4; bases outside the gene matches: 1. This CDR3 comprises 16 residues. The germline CDR1 and CDR2 sequences are SGHVS and FNYEAQ. The CDR3 DNA reads as TGTGCCAGCAGCTTAGCGACTAGCGGGGGTTACAATGAGCAGTTCTTC. This translates into CASSLATSGGYNEQFF.

This clonotype was recorded many times. V and J are TRBV12-3 or TRBV12-4 and TRBJ1-4; maybe TRBD1 (5 bases). This CDR3 spans 14 amino acids. V was clipped by 7 bases and J by 12 bases, with 21 bases between them. CDR3 nucleotide sequence: TGTGCCAGCACTCCTGATCCTTACGGGGACCAACTGTTTTTT. Translated, it gives CASTPDPYGDQLFF.

The chain uses TRBV4-2 and TRBJ2-5, with 10 bases identical to TRBD1. The junction had 6 bases not matched to a gene; V was cut back by 3 bases and J by 5 bases. Per germline, CDR1 LGHNA and CDR2 YNFKEQ. The CDR3 has 15 amino acids. The CDR3 reads CASSQIGTGEETQYF. DNA of the CDR3: TGTGCCAGCAGCCAGATCGGGACAGGGGAGGAGACCCAGTACTTC.

V and J are TRBV5-6 and TRBJ2-1, with 8 bases fitting TRBD2. Looked up from germline, CDR1 is SGHDT and CDR2 is YYEEEE. CDR3 length: 13 residues. The V segment lost 4 bases and the J segment 9 bases; nucleotides outside the gene matches: 6. The CDR3 bases are TGTGCCAGCAGCCCGGGGGGGGGATCTGAGCAGTTCTTC. Residues: CASSPGGGSEQFF.

The rearrangement uses TRBV27 and TRBJ2-5, with D unclear. The CDR3 length is 13 residues. Germline V lookup: CDR1 MNHEY, CDR2 SMNVEV (reference sequence). Trimming stripped 0 bases from V and 4 bases from J, with 6 bases between. The CDR3: CASSLSWGETQYF. CDR3 bases: TGTGCCAGCAGTTTATCGTGGGGAGAGACCCAGTACTTC.

In its sample, this clonotype was seen a few times. CDR3: CASSPLGGGTEAFF. The CDR3 DNA reads as TGTGCCAGCAGTCCACTCGGAGGGGGAACTGAAGCTTTCTTT. The chain carries TRBV27 and TRBJ1-1, with a possible D match to TRBD1 (6 bases). The V end was cut by 5 bases, the J end by 5 bases, with 15 bases between. The CDR3 consists of 14 residues. Germline V CDR1 and CDR2: MNHEY, SMNVEV (reference sequence).

This clonotype was counted a few times. The chain uses TRBV6-6 and TRBJ1-1; D is perhaps TRBD1 (6 bases). Germline lookup yields CDR1 MNHNY and CDR2 SVGAGI (reference sequence). This CDR3 region has 14 residues. The V end lost 2 bases, the J end lost 3 bases, and 10 bases lay between the germline ends. CDR3 amino acids: CASSYGGRDTEAFF. The CDR3 coding sequence is TGTGCCAGCAGTTACGGGGGGCGGGACACTGAAGCTTTCTTT.

The chain combines TRBV7-8 with TRBJ2-7; the D is unclear. The germline V gene has CDR1 SGHVS and CDR2 FQNEAQ. V gave up 1 base and J gave up 3 bases, with 7 bases separating them. This CDR3 contains 13 residues. The CDR3 loop reads CASSLESGYEQYV. CDR3 nucleotides: TGTGCCAGCAGCTTAGAATCCGGCTACGAGCAGTACGTC.

There are many counts of this clonotype. V gene TRBV7-2 combines with J gene TRBJ2-7; 9 nucleotides line up with TRBD2. The CDR3 contains 15 residues. Trimming removed 1 base from V and 3 bases from J; junction bases left unmatched: 4. Per the germline V gene, CDR1 is SGHTA and CDR2 is FQGNSA. CDR3 in DNA: TGTGCCAGCAGCTTAGGCCAGCGGGGGGACTACGAGCAGTACGTC. Translating gives CASSLGQRGDYEQYV.

This clonotype has more than one count but fewer than ten. The chain uses TRBV7-9 and TRBJ2-3, with 7 bases aligning to TRBD2. The CDR3 is 15 residues long. V shed 5 bases and J 6 bases; nucleotides not matched to a gene: 11. The germline V gene encodes CDR1 SEHNR and CDR2 FQNEAQ (reference sequence). CDR3 amino acids: CASSPMGGGGDTQYF. The CDR3 coding sequence is TGTGCCAGCAGCCCCATGGGGGGGGGAGGCGATACGCAGTATTTT.

The V call is TRBV7-9, the J call TRBJ2-2; perhaps TRBD2 as D (5 bases). The CDR3 spans 16 residues. Germline lookup yields CDR1 SEHNR and CDR2 FQNEAQ (reference sequence). Trimming cost V 5 bases and J 3 bases, with 16 bases left between them. The CDR3 DNA sequence: TGTGCCAGCAGCCCCCCTCACAGAGGGCACACCGGGGAGCTGTTTTTT. Protein: CASSPPHRGHTGELFF.

Note on this clonotype: An end of the junction does not agree with germline; a read error may underlie this. This chain joins TRBV12-3 or TRBV12-4 and TRBJ1-6; D ambiguous. This CDR3 is 13 amino acids long. The CDR3 sequence: CTSMEGLGSPLHF. The CDR3 region has the DNA TGTACCAGCATGGAGGGTTTGGGTTCACCCCTCCACTTT.

The sample holds a few counts of this clonotype. The V gene is TRBV4-1, the J gene TRBJ1-1; TRBD1 might be the D (6 bases). The CDR3 runs to 15 residues. Germline assignment: CDR1 MGHRA and CDR2 YSYEKL. V lost 3 bases and J 1 base, leaving 12 bases between the germline ends. CDR3 coding DNA: TGCGCCAGCAGCCAGTCTGGACAGCAGAACACTGAAGCTTTCTTT. It translates to CASSQSGQQNTEAFF.